This entry features one T cell receptor (beta chain) sequence. Original methodology: Amplifying reference gene primers gave estimates of nucleated cell counts. The method was immunoSEQ multiplex PCR; TCRdb's version includes in-frame clones alone and lacks a portion of them. V and J calls plus clone size are reproduced from that table; the DNA served to infer D and trimming. The sample contains approximately 110,000 clones, about 89% of which appear only once. The sample originates from a study of blood T cell repertoires in COVID-19. Study information: Sites across the United States, Italy and Spain contributed samples from acute and convalescent COVID-19. PBMCs, B-cell-depleted T cells, or T cells were the source of the cDNA or gDNA that made up the material.

Sequenced: peripheral blood. The TCR originated in a man aged 35 to 55 with acute or convalescent COVID-19.

For the CDR3, the DNA is TGTGCCAGCAGTCGGGACTCTACCTCGAATTCACCCCTCCACTTT. Translating gives CASSRDSTSNSPLHF. The rearrangement links TRBV2 to TRBJ1-6; possibly TRBD1 for D (5 bases). Trimming pared 5 bases from V and 7 bases from J, leaving 15 bases between. Germline-derived CDR1 and CDR2 are SNHLY and FYNNEI. The CDR3 sequence is 15 residues long. Filled out from reference TRBV2 and TRBJ1-6, the complete variable domain reads EPEVTQTPSHQVTQMGQEVILRCVPISNHLYFYWYRQILGQKVEFLVSFYNNEISEKSEIFDDQFSVERPDGSNFTLKIRSTKLEDSAMYFCASSRDSTSNSPLHFGNGTRLTVT.